The clone carrying this T cell receptor beta chain was counted between two and nine times. Its antigen is currently unknown. The record originates from a study of cytomegalovirus exposure and HLA in healthy donors. The study, taken as a whole, reports: Reportedly, diagnosis of cytomegalovirus status by the classifier showed high specificity and sensitivity. Per a prior analysis, the majority of TCR beta V segments were productive roughly 87% or roughly 30% of the time. The study dropped some indistinguishable V segments, TRBV6-2 and TRBV6-3 among them.

The donors (healthy individuals) were bone marrow donors. The PCR contained 60 Vbeta and 13 Jbeta primers. This table comes from immunoSEQ multiplex PCR, and its TCRdb copy is limited to in-frame clones, with some not included. This table has 150,000 to 200,000 clones, more than 65% appearing once. The CDR3 contains 14 residues. The V gene's germline CDR1 is MDHEN and CDR2 SYDVKM. With 3 bases removed from V and 0 bases from J, the gap between germline ends came to 9 bases. Specimen: PBMCs. V gene TRBV28 combines with J gene TRBJ2-7; tentatively, D is TRBD2 (5 bases). The clonotype originates from a middle-aged woman in good health and CMV-seropositive. Written as DNA, the CDR3 is TGTGCCAGCAGTTTTACGGGGAGCTCCTACGAGCAGTACTTC. The encoded protein is CASSFTGSSYEQYF. Full variable domain (missing parts from reference TRBV28 and TRBJ2-7): DVKVTQSSRYLVKRTGEKVFLECVQDMDHENMFWYRQDPGLGLRLIYFSYDVKMKEKGDIPEGYSVSREKKERFSLILESASTNQTSMYLCASSFTGSSYEQYFGPGTRLTVT.